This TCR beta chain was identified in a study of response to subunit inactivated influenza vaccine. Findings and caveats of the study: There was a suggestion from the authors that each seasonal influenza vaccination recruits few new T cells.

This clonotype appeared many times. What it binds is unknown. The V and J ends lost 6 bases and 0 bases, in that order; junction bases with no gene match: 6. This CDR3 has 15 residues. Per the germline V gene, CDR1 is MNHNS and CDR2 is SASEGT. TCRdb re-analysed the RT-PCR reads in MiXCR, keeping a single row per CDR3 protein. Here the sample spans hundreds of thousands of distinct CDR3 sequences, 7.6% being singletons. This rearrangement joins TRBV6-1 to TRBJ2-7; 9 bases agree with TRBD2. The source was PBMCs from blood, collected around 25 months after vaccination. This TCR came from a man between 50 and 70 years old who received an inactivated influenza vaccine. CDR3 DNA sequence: TGTGCCAGCAGAACCACTAGCGGGCCCTCCTACGAGCAGTACTTC. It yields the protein CASRTTSGPSYEQYF.